The 30 T cell receptor beta chains listed next were all sequenced from one sample in a study of human T cells and chemical hapten exposure. Specified time point: patch test 2, 6 weeks after DPC sensitization. The treatment here: therapeutic diphenylcyclopropenone sensitization with weekly scalp DPC. TCRdb re-analysed the RACE reads in MiXCR, keeping a single row per CDR3 protein. This sample has about 110,000 distinct CDR3 sequences; more than 7% occur once, and the top ten carry 3% to 3.5%. This sample comprised whole blood, obtained in connection with sensitization to the hapten diphenylcyclopropenone (DPC). Source of these receptors: a woman aged 40 to 49 with alopecia areata. Some clones in this sample may be carry-over from other donors' samples.

This clonotype was counted at least ten times. The chain employs TRBV12-3 or TRBV12-4 and TRBJ2-7; D might be TRBD2 (6 bases). V was pared by 3 bases and J by 5 bases, with 11 bases between. The CDR3 is made up of 13 amino acids. In nucleotides, the CDR3 is TGTGCCAGCAGTTTGGAGGGAATGCACGAGCAGTACTTC. Amino acids: CASSLEGMHEQYF.

The chain uses TRBV15 and TRBJ2-6; D unresolved. V was pared by 0 bases and J by 2 bases, with 8 bases between. The CDR3 has 16 amino acids. Germline assignment: CDR1 LNHNV and CDR2 YYDKDF (reference sequence). The CDR3 DNA is TGTGCCACCAGCAGAGATCGAGGAGCTGGGGCCAACGTCCTGACTTTC. Amino acid sequence: CATSRDRGAGANVLTF. Full variable domain (rest looked up from reference TRBV15 and TRBJ2-6): DAMVIQNPRYQVTQFGKPVTLSCSQTLNHNVMYWYQQKSSQAPKLLFHYYDKDFNNEADTPDNFQSRRPNTSFCFLDIRSPGLGDTAMYLCATSRDRGAGANVLTFGAGSRLTVL.

This clonotype appeared many times. This chain uses TRBV5-4 with TRBJ1-2; D is perhaps TRBD1 (6 bases). Per germline, CDR1 SGHNT and CDR2 YYREEE (reference sequence). The CDR3 loop spans 13 amino acids. V was clipped by 4 bases and J by 4 bases, with 11 bases between them. The CDR3 DNA sequence: TGTGCCAGCAGCGACAGGAGCATCTATGGCTACACCTTC. Translated, it gives CASSDRSIYGYTF.

This clonotype occurred many times. V usage is TRBV10-3 and J usage is TRBJ2-1, with 10 bases lining up with TRBD2. In germline, CDR1 is ENHRY, CDR2 SYGVKD. The CDR3 is made up of 15 amino acids. J was trimmed by 5 bases and V by 6 bases; bases with no gene match: 7. Written as DNA, the CDR3 is TGTGCCATCAGGCAATTTAGCGGGGGGAACAATGAGCAGTTCTTC. This translates into CAIRQFSGGNNEQFF.

This clonotype was seen only a few times. V is TRBV6-5 and J is TRBJ1-3; the D gene is possibly TRBD1 (5 bases). The CDR3 loop spans 16 amino acids. In germline, CDR1 is MNHEY, CDR2 SVGAGI. Trimming shortened V by 2 bases and J by 0 bases, and 11 bases separated the two germline ends. Written as DNA, the CDR3 is TGTGCCAGCAGTTACAGAGGGACGACCTCTGGAAACACCATATATTTT. Protein sequence: CASSYRGTTSGNTIYF.

This clonotype was recorded at least ten times. The chain joins TRBV4-3 to TRBJ2-3; D is possibly TRBD1 or TRBD2 (5 bases each). CDR3 length equals 15 residues. Germline-derived CDR1 and CDR2 are LGHNA and YSLEER. Trimming took 3 bases from V and 0 from J, leaving 10 bases between them. The CDR3 DNA reads as TGCGCCAGCAGCCAGGAACGGGACAGCACAGATACGCAGTATTTT. Translating it yields CASSQERDSTDTQYF.

The rearrangement links TRBV9 to TRBJ1-5; D is perhaps TRBD1 (5 bases). The CDR3 totals 14 residues. The ends were cut back, 0 bases at V and 2 bases at J, with 6 bases in the middle. The germline CDR1 and CDR2 sequences are SGDLS and YYNGEE. The CDR3 DNA follows: TGTGCCAGCAGCGTAGGGGGGGGCAATCAGCCCCAGCATTTT. The encoded protein is CASSVGGGNQPQHF.

As for this clonotype: It is likely a read error, because the conserved phenylalanine at the end of the CDR3 is missing. The V call is TRBV7-9, the J call TRBJ2-5, with D uncertain. Trimming stripped 2 bases from V and 2 bases from J, with 6 bases between. Germline CDR1 is SEHNR and CDR2 is FQNEAQ (reference sequence). The CDR3 length is 13 residues. CDR3 nucleotide sequence: TGTGCCAGCAGCTTAAGCAGGCAAGAGACCCAGTACCTC. Translating gives CASSLSRQETQYL.

This clonotype has a count of ten or more. The chain employs TRBV3-1 and TRBJ1-2; tentatively, D is TRBD1 (5 bases). V lost 3 bases and J lost 2, with 10 bases in between. The CDR3 has 14 residues. Germline V gene data show CDR1 as LGHDT and CDR2 as YNNKEL (reference sequence). CDR3 region: CASSQGHSNYGYTF. For the CDR3, the DNA is TGTGCCAGCAGCCAGGGGCACTCGAACTATGGCTACACCTTC.

This sequence joins TRBV4-1 and TRBJ2-5, with 7 nucleotides matching TRBD1. After removal of 4 bases from V and 5 bases from J, the junction contained 4 bases not matched to a gene. The CDR3 loop spans 13 amino acids. CDR1 and CDR2 from the germline V gene are MGHRA and YSYEKL. This chain's CDR3 is CASSPGGKETQYF. CDR3 bases: TGCGCCAGCAGCCCAGGGGGTAAGGAGACCCAGTACTTC.

The chain employs TRBV6-5 and TRBJ2-7, with TRBD1 matching 7 bases. The CDR3 loop spans 15 amino acids. The V gene's germline CDR1 is MNHEY and CDR2 SVGAGI. With V trimmed by 0 bases and J by 3 bases, 5 bases remained unmatched. For the CDR3, the DNA is TGTGCCAGCAGTTACTCGGGGACAGTCAGCTACGAGCAGTACTTC. This gives the protein CASSYSGTVSYEQYF.

This clonotype was found a few times. V gene TRBV29-1 combines with J gene TRBJ1-5; D not resolved. The CDR3 consists of 14 residues. Germline CDR1 and CDR2: SQVTM and ANQGSEA. The V end was cut by 4 bases, the J end by 3 bases, with 13 bases between. CDR3 residues: CSVADGTPNQPQHF. The CDR3 region has the DNA TGCAGCGTTGCGGACGGTACCCCCAATCAGCCCCAGCATTTT.

This clonotype was seen repeatedly, ten times or more. The chain is built from TRBV5-1 and TRBJ1-3; D unresolved. The CDR3 extends over 14 amino acids. Germline CDR1 and CDR2: SGHRS and YFSETQ. The germline V and J ends were trimmed by 8 bases and 0 bases, with 12 bases remaining between them. For the CDR3, the DNA is TGCGCCAGTCATTCGGGATCCTCTGGAAACACCATATATTTT. It specifies CASHSGSSGNTIYF. The entire variable domain, with the rest obtained from reference TRBV5-1 and TRBJ1-3, is as follows: KAGVTQTPRYLIKTRGQQVTLSCSPISGHRSVSWYQQTPGQGLQFLFEYFSETQRNKGNFPGRFSGRQFSNSRSEMNVSTLELGDSALYLCASHSGSSGNTIYFGEGSWLTVV.

This clonotype has a count of ten or more. The chain carries TRBV20-1 and TRBJ1-4; D might be TRBD1 (6 bases). V shed 3 bases and J shed 5 bases, with 10 bases lying between them. CDR1 is DFQATT and CDR2 is SNEGSKA in the germline V gene (reference sequence). CDR3 length: 13 amino acids. The CDR3 spells CSASRGANEKLFF. For the CDR3, the DNA is TGCAGTGCTAGTAGGGGGGCCAATGAAAAACTGTTTTTT.

This clonotype came up a few times. The chain employs TRBV6-5 and TRBJ2-1; D is possibly TRBD1 (8 bases). Germline V gives CDR1 MNHEY, CDR2 SVGAGI. V was cut by 2 bases and J by 6 bases, with 20 bases left in between. The CDR3 consists of 17 residues. The CDR3 sequence: CASSYIFRQGRGNEQFF. The CDR3 nucleotides read TGTGCCAGCAGTTACATCTTCCGACAGGGGAGGGGCAATGAGCAGTTCTTC.

The sample holds a few counts of this clonotype. V usage is TRBV5-6 and J usage is TRBJ2-5, with D unclear. The germline V gene has CDR1 SGHDT and CDR2 YYEEEE. The CDR3 has 14 amino acids. V was cut by 4 bases and J by 0 bases, with 10 bases left in between. The CDR3 nucleotides are TGTGCCAGCAGCCCAGCTGAGTACCAAGAGACCCAGTACTTC. This translates into CASSPAEYQETQYF.

The chain couples TRBV7-6 to TRBJ2-3, with unresolved D. V dropped 1 base and J dropped 3 bases, with 8 bases sitting between them. Germline loops: CDR1 SGHVS, CDR2 FNYEAQ. This CDR3 is built from 14 residues. The CDR3 DNA reads as TGTGCCAGCAGCTTAGGCTATGGGACAGATACGCAGTATTTT. This encodes CASSLGYGTDTQYF. Based on the CDR3 plus reference TRBV7-6 and TRBJ2-3, the full variable domain is GAGVSQSPRYKVTKRGQDVALRCDPISGHVSLYWYRQALGQGPEFLTYFNYEAQQDKSGLPNDRFSAERPEGSISTLTIQRTEQRDSAMYRCASSLGYGTDTQYFGPGTRLTVL.

This clonotype was picked up a small number of times. The CDR3 is CASSRGQGSTDTQYF. The CDR3 region has the DNA TGTGCCAGCAGTCGCGGACAGGGGAGCACAGATACGCAGTATTTT. The chain carries TRBV11-2 and TRBJ2-3; 9 nucleotides agree with TRBD1. The CDR3 length is 15 residues. The trim removed 6 bases at V and 0 bases at J, leaving 4 bases unmatched. The germline CDR1 and CDR2 sequences are SGHAT and FQNNGV.

This clonotype was seen only a few times. V is TRBV7-6 and J is TRBJ1-4, with D perhaps matching TRBD1 (5 bases). Germline V gene lookup returns CDR1 SGHVS and CDR2 FNYEAQ. The CDR3 is 12 amino acids. Trimming cost V 6 bases and J 12 bases, with 14 bases left between them. CDR3 amino acids: CASRSQAGELFF. CDR3 sequence (DNA): TGTGCCAGCAGATCCCAAGCGGGGGAACTGTTTTTT.

There are many counts of this clonotype. The genes are TRBV6-5 and TRBJ2-1; D may match TRBD1 or TRBD2 (6 bases each). CDR1 is MNHEY and CDR2 is SVGAGI in the germline V gene. The CDR3 length is 14 residues. V lost 4 bases, J lost 5 bases, and 12 bases lay in between. The DNA of the CDR3 is TGTGCCAGCAGTTCCTGGGGGGCAGACAATGAGCAGTTCTTC. Its protein product is CASSSWGADNEQFF.

This clonotype was seen more than once but under ten times. The V call is TRBV6-2 or TRBV6-3, the J call TRBJ2-6; D remains ambiguous. The germline CDR1 and CDR2 sequences are MNHEY and SVGEGT. Trimming removed 11 bases from V and 2 bases from J, with 7 bases in between. This CDR3 region has 12 residues. The CDR3 nucleotides are TGTGCCTCGACTGCTGGGGCCAACGTCCTGACTTTC. It specifies CASTAGANVLTF.

The CDR3 loop reads CASSLGRSRLANNEQFF. CDR3 sequence (DNA): TGTGCCAGCAGCCTTGGTAGGTCGAGACTAGCGAATAATGAGCAGTTCTTC. The J gene is TRBJ2-1, the V gene TRBV7-2; 8 positions match TRBD2. V shed 5 bases and J 7 bases; nucleotides not matched to a gene: 16. Germline loops: CDR1 SGHTA, CDR2 FQGNSA. The CDR3 spans 17 residues. Drawing the rest from reference TRBV7-2 and TRBJ2-1, the complete variable domain is GAGVSQSPSNKVTEKGKDVELRCDPISGHTALYWYRQSLGQGLEFLIYFQGNSAPDKSGLPSDRFSAERTGGSVSTLTIQRTQQEDSAVYLCASSLGRSRLANNEQFFGPGTRLTVL.

This clonotype was seen many times. The chain is built from TRBV7-9 and TRBJ2-1, with D unclear. The CDR3 spans 11 residues. Trimming shortened V by 1 base and J by 9 bases, and 4 bases separated the two germline ends. Germline V gene data show CDR1 as SEHNR and CDR2 as FQNEAQ (reference sequence). The CDR3 sequence: CASSLGPEQFF. The CDR3 DNA reads TGTGCCAGCAGCTTAGGGCCTGAGCAGTTCTTC.

The J gene is TRBJ1-1, the V gene TRBV7-8, with D possibly matching TRBD1 (5 bases). Germline CDR1 reads SGHVS; CDR2 reads FQNEAQ. CDR3 length: 13 residues. Trimming removed 5 bases from V and 0 bases from J, with 7 bases in between. The DNA of the CDR3 is TGTGCCAGCAGCCGACAGATGAACACTGAAGCTTTCTTT. Protein sequence: CASSRQMNTEAFF.

CDR3 sequence: CAISARGGGGSTDTQYF. The CDR3 bases are TGTGCCATCAGTGCCCGAGGTGGCGGGGGCAGCACAGATACGCAGTATTTT. The chain recombines TRBV10-3 with TRBJ2-3; possibly TRBD2 for D (7 bases). The CDR3 has 17 amino acids. Germline V gene data show CDR1 as ENHRY and CDR2 as SYGVKD. Trimming removed 4 bases at V and 0 bases at J, with 17 bases between.

Note on this clonotype: This may arise from a read error, as a much more abundant clone is one base away. The J gene is TRBJ2-6, the V gene TRBV6-2 or TRBV6-3; 10 bases agree with TRBD1. The germline CDR1 and CDR2 sequences are MNHEY and SVGEGT. Losses at the gene ends were 6 bases for V and 0 bases for J; bases not matched to a gene: 11. The CDR3 length is 19 residues. CDR3 nucleotide sequence: TGTGCCAGCAGCGAAGCCGGGACAGGGGATTTCTCTGGGGCCAACGTCCTGACTTTC. Amino acids: CASSEAGTGDFSGANVLTF.

This clonotype appeared a few times. The V call is TRBV4-1, the J call TRBJ2-7, with a weak D call TRBD2 (7 bases). V lost 0 bases, J lost 7 bases, and 19 bases lay in between. The CDR3 spans 16 residues. Germline CDR1 reads MGHRA; CDR2 reads YSYEKL. CDR3 in amino acids: CASSQDGRQGGGEQYF. Written as DNA, the CDR3 is TGCGCCAGCAGCCAAGATGGAAGGCAGGGAGGGGGTGAGCAGTACTTC.

This clonotype was picked up a small number of times. This chain links TRBV5-5 with TRBJ2-7; D uncertain. V lost 0 bases to trimming and J lost 2 bases, with 18 bases between them. The CDR3 is 17 residues long. Germline assignment: CDR1 SGHKS and CDR2 YYEKEE (reference sequence). CDR3 in DNA: TGTGCCAGCAGCTTGGGTTTCGGACCTCAAAACACCTACGAGCAGTACTTC. It specifies CASSLGFGPQNTYEQYF.

This chain uses TRBV7-2 with TRBJ1-1; 9 bases match TRBD1. With V trimmed by 5 bases and J by 8 bases, 3 bases remained unmatched. The CDR3 runs to 12 residues. Germline V gene lookup returns CDR1 SGHTA and CDR2 FQGNSA. In DNA, the CDR3 is TGTGCCAGCAGCGGACAGGGGATGGAAGCTTTCTTT. This encodes CASSGQGMEAFF.

As concerns this clonotype: A read error may explain this, as a much larger clone is one base away. This chain joins TRBV12-3 or TRBV12-4 and TRBJ2-5; 9 nucleotides agree with TRBD2. The CDR3 has 15 amino acids. The CDR3 sequence: CASSFAGGMQESQYF. The CDR3 DNA is TGTGCCAGCAGTTTCGCGGGGGGGATGCAAGAGTCCCAGTACTTC.